This record covers a single T cell receptor (beta chain). Its antigen is unknown. The sample originates from a study of OX40 agonist ivuxolimab in advanced cancers. Across the whole study: Melanoma, hepatocellular carcinoma, head and neck or renal cell cancer occurred in dose-escalation patients. General study results and limits: Circulating CD4+ and CD8+ T cells showed clonal expansion by week 6 at 0.1 to 3.0 mg/kg.

Assay: immunoSEQ multiplex PCR; the TCRdb copy retains only in-frame clones and omits some. The sample has roughly 20,000 clones, about 74% seen once. Trimming pared 4 bases from V and 3 bases from J, leaving 7 bases between. The CDR3 has 12 residues. Germline CDR1 is SGHVS and CDR2 is FQNEAQ. This chain uses TRBV7-8 with TRBJ2-7; D remains unclear. This specimen was CD4+ or CD8+ T cells sorted from blood, taken in a trial of the OX40 agonist ivuxolimab. This receptor was identified in an adult with an advanced solid tumor such as melanoma, head and neck, liver or kidney cancer. The CDR3 loop is CASSSDGYEQYF. The CDR3 region has the DNA TGTGCCAGCAGCTCCGACGGCTACGAGCAGTACTTC.